These 25 T cell receptor beta chains were all obtained from the same sample, sequenced in a study of T cell responses to AZD1222 COVID-19 vaccine. Measured with immunoSEQ multiplex PCR; TCRdb has only the in-frame clones, and not every one. The table shows more than 75,000 clones, with around 90% occurring only once. The sample consisted of peripheral blood, taken on day 0 of AZD1222 vaccination. Every receptor here comes from an adult in good health.

The table lists this clone with a count of one. The chain uses TRBV7-9 and TRBJ1-4, with 9 bases fitting TRBD1. CDR1 is SEHNR, CDR2 FQNEAQ, per germline (reference sequence). This CDR3 spans 14 amino acids. J lost 7 bases, V lost 5 bases, and 5 bases had no gene match. In nucleotides, the CDR3 is TGTGCCAGCAGCCTGGGACAGGGACGTGAAAAACTGTTTTTT. Protein: CASSLGQGREKLFF. The full variable domain, rest sourced from reference TRBV7-9 and TRBJ1-4, is DTGVSQNPRHKITKRGQNVTFRCDPISEHNRLYWYRQTLGQGPEFLTYFQNEAQLEKSRLLSDRFSAERPKGSFSTLEIQRTEQGDSAMYLCASSLGQGREKLFFGSGTQLSVL.

This clone showed up just a few times. The V call is TRBV7-9, the J call TRBJ2-1, with D perhaps TRBD1 or TRBD2 (6 bases each). CDR3 length: 15 amino acids. Germline V CDR1 and CDR2: SEHNR, FQNEAQ (reference sequence). V shed 5 bases and J shed 10 bases, with 21 bases lying between them. The CDR3 loop is CASSPPEEGVREQFF. The CDR3 DNA sequence: TGTGCCAGCAGCCCCCCCGAGGAGGGGGTCAGGGAGCAGTTCTTC.

The rearrangement uses TRBV6-2 or TRBV6-3 and TRBJ2-7; 8 bases match TRBD1. V shed 2 bases and J 1 base; nucleotides not matched to a gene: 4. The CDR3 is made up of 15 amino acids. CDR1 is MNHEY and CDR2 is SVGEGT in the germline V gene. The CDR3 nucleotides read TGTGCCAGCAGTTACGAGGGGACAGGTTCCTACGAGCAGTACTTC. As protein: CASSYEGTGSYEQYF.

CDR3 sequence (DNA): TGTGCCAGCAGTTATGTCCGGGACAATGAGCAGTTCTTC. Translating gives CASSYVRDNEQFF. The V and J genes are TRBV6-5 and TRBJ2-1; no clear D. Trimming shortened V by 3 bases and J by 5 bases, and 8 bases separated the two germline ends. The V gene's germline CDR1 is MNHEY and CDR2 SVGAGI. This CDR3 contains 13 residues.

This clone was recorded once. This chain links TRBV19 with TRBJ2-7, with TRBD2 as a possible D gene (6 bases). Looked up from germline, CDR1 is LNHDA and CDR2 is SQIVND (reference sequence). The V and J ends lost 6 bases and 0 bases respectively, with 12 bases between them. The CDR3 length is 14 residues. The CDR3 spells CASSRRAVSYEQYF. The CDR3 nucleotides are TGTGCCAGTAGCCGGAGGGCAGTCTCCTACGAGCAGTACTTC. Full variable domain (missing parts from reference TRBV19 and TRBJ2-7): DGGITQSPKYLFRKEGQNVTLSCEQNLNHDAMYWYRQDPGQGLRLIYYSQIVNDFQKGDIAEGYSVSREKKESFPLTVTSAQKNPTAFYLCASSRRAVSYEQYFGPGTRLTVT.

V gene TRBV7-2 combines with J gene TRBJ2-5, with D perhaps TRBD2 (7 bases). The CDR3 spans 14 residues. The V end was cut by 0 bases, the J end by 5 bases, with 10 bases between. Germline lookup yields CDR1 SGHTA and CDR2 FQGNSA. CDR3 amino acids: CASSLAGGLETQYF. The CDR3 DNA is TGTGCCAGCAGCTTAGCGGGGGGGCTTGAGACCCAGTACTTC.

The chain uses TRBV5-5 and TRBJ1-5; TRBD1 aligns across 8 bases. Germline-derived CDR1 and CDR2 are SGHKS and YYEKEE (reference sequence). V shed 4 bases, J shed 7 bases, and the junction held 4 bases outside the gene matches. The CDR3 has 13 amino acids. The CDR3 DNA reads TGTGCCAGCAGCACACAGGGGGAACAGCCCCAGCATTTT. Protein: CASSTQGEQPQHF. The whole variable domain, filled in from reference TRBV5-5 and TRBJ1-5, reads DAGVTQSPTHLIKTRGQQVTLRCSPISGHKSVSWYQQVLGQGPQFIFQYYEKEERGRGNFPDRFSARQFPNYSSELNVNALLLGDSALYLCASSTQGEQPQHFGDGTRLSIL.

This chain uses TRBV5-1 with TRBJ1-4, with D possibly being TRBD1 (5 bases). CDR3 length: 15 amino acids. V was cut by 1 base and J by 13 bases, with 20 bases left in between. In germline, CDR1 is SGHRS, CDR2 YFSETQ. For the CDR3, the DNA is TGCGCCAGCAGCTTGTTCGGGGCGGACCTAAAAGGACTGTTTTTT. It codes for CASSLFGADLKGLFF.

The chain joins TRBV6-5 to TRBJ1-3; unclear D gene. V was cut by 6 bases and J by 0 bases, with 9 bases left in between. The CDR3 consists of 14 residues. The V gene's germline CDR1 is MNHEY and CDR2 SVGAGI. In nucleotides, the CDR3 is TGTGCCAGCAGCCCCACTAACTCTGGAAACACCATATATTTT. Translation: CASSPTNSGNTIYF.

CDR3 DNA sequence: TGTGCCAGCTCACCTCAACAGGGGAGAGATCGCTATGGCTACACCTTC. It specifies CASSPQQGRDRYGYTF. V and J are TRBV18 and TRBJ1-2, with 7 nucleotides matching TRBD1. This CDR3 is 16 amino acids long. In germline, CDR1 is KGHSH, CDR2 LQKENI. Trimming removed 3 bases from V and 4 bases from J; junction bases left unmatched: 11. The variable domain in full, with the rest retrieved from reference TRBV18 and TRBJ1-2, is NAGVMQNPRHLVRRRGQEARLRCSPMKGHSHVYWYRQLPEEGLKFMVYLQKENIIDESGMPKERFSAEFPKEGPSILRIQQVVRGDSAAYFCASSPQQGRDRYGYTFGSGTRLTVV.

The chain couples TRBV9 to TRBJ2-1, with 7 bases identical to TRBD2. The CDR3 consists of 15 residues. Trimming removed 6 bases from V and 0 bases from J; junction bases left unmatched: 6. From germline, CDR1 is SGDLS and CDR2 YYNGEE. CDR3 coding DNA: TGTGCCAGCACCCTCCGGGGGGACTCCTACAATGAGCAGTTCTTC. It codes for CASTLRGDSYNEQFF.

The rearrangement uses TRBV15 and TRBJ1-2; D is possibly TRBD1 (5 bases). This CDR3 region has 16 residues. V lost 9 bases and J 4 bases, leaving 24 bases between the germline ends. Germline values: CDR1 LNHNV, CDR2 YYDKDF (reference sequence). The CDR3 DNA reads as TGTGCCACAACCCGGGACTCGGAGGGAGTTATCTATGGCTACACCTTC. Residues: CATTRDSEGVIYGYTF.

The CDR3 is CASSLTGTGELFF. The CDR3 DNA reads TGTGCCAGCAGTTTAACAGGCACCGGGGAGCTGTTTTTT. The genes are TRBV28 and TRBJ2-2; possible D gene TRBD1, 5 bases. CDR1 is MDHEN, CDR2 SYDVKM, per germline. The CDR3 has 13 amino acids. Trimming removed 2 bases at V and 4 bases at J, with 5 bases between.

The chain couples TRBV7-8 to TRBJ1-5; D is uncertain. CDR1 and CDR2 from the germline V gene are SGHVS and FQNEAQ. The V end was cut by 0 bases, the J end by 3 bases, with 15 bases between. This CDR3 is 17 amino acids long. The CDR3 coding sequence is TGTGCCAGCAGCTTAGCGGTTCAGTCCATCCTCAATCAGCCCCAGCATTTT. Translated: CASSLAVQSILNQPQHF.

V usage is TRBV7-2 and J usage is TRBJ2-7, with D perhaps TRBD1 (6 bases). V shed 5 bases and J shed 3 bases, with 17 bases lying between them. The CDR3 is 15 residues long. Germline CDR1 SGHTA, CDR2 FQGNSA. The CDR3: CASSLSWDTSYEQYF. CDR3 DNA: TGTGCCAGCAGCCTATCGTGGGACACGAGCTACGAGCAGTACTTC.

The chain couples TRBV19 to TRBJ2-4, with D possibly TRBD2 on 5 matching bases. The CDR3 is made up of 14 amino acids. V was shortened by 7 bases and J by 5 bases, with 15 bases between the two germline ends. The germline V gene has CDR1 LNHDA and CDR2 SQIVND (reference sequence). CDR3 sequence (DNA): TGTGCCAGTACCCGGGCAGGAGGTGAAAACATTCAGTACTTC. Residues: CASTRAGGENIQYF.

The chain links TRBV7-9 to TRBJ2-2; D call uncertain. Germline V lookup: CDR1 SEHNR, CDR2 FQNEAQ (reference sequence). Trimming took 1 base from V and 2 from J, leaving 8 bases between them. The CDR3 spans 15 residues. CDR3 sequence: CASSLGDRNTGELFF. For the CDR3, the DNA is TGTGCCAGCAGCTTAGGAGACCGAAACACCGGGGAGCTGTTTTTT.

The rearrangement links TRBV7-9 to TRBJ1-2; a possible D gene is TRBD1 (5 bases). Germline V gene lookup returns CDR1 SEHNR and CDR2 FQNEAQ (reference sequence). This CDR3 region has 13 residues. Trimming took off 3 bases at V and 12 bases at J, with 17 bases between the two ends. As DNA, the CDR3 is TGTGCCAGCAGCTTGGACATTAAATCTTTGAACACCTTC. Amino acid sequence: CASSLDIKSLNTF. Based on the CDR3 plus reference TRBV7-9 and TRBJ1-2, the full variable domain is DTGVSQNPRHKITKRGQNVTFRCDPISEHNRLYWYRQTLGQGPEFLTYFQNEAQLEKSRLLSDRFSAERPKGSFSTLEIQRTEQGDSAMYLCASSLDIKSLNTFGSGTRLTVV.

The V and J genes are TRBV5-1 and TRBJ1-1, with D possibly matching TRBD1 (6 bases). Looked up from germline, CDR1 is SGHRS and CDR2 is YFSETQ. There are 16 residues in the CDR3. Deletions cut 0 bases from V and 2 bases from J, with 14 bases between. CDR3 in amino acids: CASSLVGGLPNTEAFF. CDR3 sequence (DNA): TGCGCCAGCAGCTTGGTGGGGGGCCTCCCTAACACTGAAGCTTTCTTT.

The chain recombines TRBV13 with TRBJ2-5; D might be TRBD1 (6 bases). The CDR3 runs to 14 residues. Germline V gene data show CDR1 as PRHDT and CDR2 as FYEKMQ (reference sequence). Trimming left V 1 base short and J 5 bases short, with 11 bases between. CDR3 residues: CASSLVWGLETQYF. CDR3 DNA sequence: TGTGCCAGCAGCTTAGTCTGGGGGCTTGAGACCCAGTACTTC.

The rearrangement joins TRBV7-2 to TRBJ1-2; D gene unclear. The V gene's germline CDR1 is SGHTA and CDR2 FQGNSA. V was clipped by 2 bases and J by 2 bases, with 12 bases between them. This CDR3 has 15 amino acids. CDR3 region: CASSLHPGQNYGYTF. In DNA form, the CDR3 reads TGTGCCAGCAGCTTACACCCCGGGCAGAACTATGGCTACACCTTC.

J is TRBJ1-2 and V is TRBV18, with 8 positions matching TRBD1. V dropped 3 bases and J dropped 4; count of bases not matched to a gene: 4. The CDR3 is 14 amino acids. The germline V gene encodes CDR1 KGHSH and CDR2 LQKENI. The DNA for the CDR3 is TGTGCCAGCTCACCTGCCGGGACAGGCTATGGCTACACCTTC. The encoded protein is CASSPAGTGYGYTF.

The chain has TRBV28 and TRBJ1-5, with D perhaps matching TRBD1 (5 bases). V was shortened by 2 bases and J by 10 bases, with 9 bases between the two germline ends. This CDR3 is 12 amino acids long. CDR1 MDHEN and CDR2 SYDVKM come from the germline V gene. DNA of the CDR3: TGTGCCAGCAGTTTACAGGGCAAACCCCAGCATTTT. Its translation: CASSLQGKPQHF.

This clone showed up just once. The rearrangement joins TRBV18 to TRBJ2-5; TRBD2 matches 9 bases. The trim removed 0 bases at V and 4 bases at J, leaving 3 bases unmatched. In germline, CDR1 is KGHSH, CDR2 LQKENI. This CDR3 region has 15 residues. The CDR3 reads CASSPPGLARETQYF. The CDR3 DNA reads TGTGCCAGCTCACCACCGGGACTAGCTCGAGAGACCCAGTACTTC.

The chain carries TRBV4-1 and TRBJ1-2; 7 nucleotides agree with TRBD1. The CDR3 extends over 14 amino acids. V lost 3 bases, J lost 8 bases, and 9 bases stayed unmatched. Germline CDR1 and CDR2: MGHRA and YSYEKL. The CDR3 is CASSHDRDRYGYTF. For the CDR3, the DNA is TGCGCCAGCAGCCACGACAGGGATAGATACGGCTACACCTTC.